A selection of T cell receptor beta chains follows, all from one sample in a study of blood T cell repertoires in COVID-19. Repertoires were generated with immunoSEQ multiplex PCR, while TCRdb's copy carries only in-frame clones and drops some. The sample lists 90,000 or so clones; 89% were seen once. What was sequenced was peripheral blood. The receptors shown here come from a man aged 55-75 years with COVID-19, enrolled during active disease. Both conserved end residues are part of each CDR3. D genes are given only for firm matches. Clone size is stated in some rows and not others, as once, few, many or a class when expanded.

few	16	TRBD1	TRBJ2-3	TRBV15	TGTGCCACCAGCAGAGATCCAGGGGGCGCCACAGATACGCAGTATTTT	CATSRDPGGATDTQYF
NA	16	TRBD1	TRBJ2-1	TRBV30	TGTGCCTGGAGGAGCCGGGACAGGGCCAGCTACAATGAGCAGTTCTTC	CAWRSRDRASYNEQFF
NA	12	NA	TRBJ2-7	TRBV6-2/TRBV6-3	TGTGCCAGCAGTTTCGGGACTCACGAGCAGTACTTC	CASSFGTHEQYF
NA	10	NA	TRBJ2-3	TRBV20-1	TGCAGTGCGGGAGAGGATACGCAGTATTTT	CSAGEDTQYF
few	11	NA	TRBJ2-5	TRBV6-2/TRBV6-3	TGTGCCAGCAGTTACACTGAGACCCAGTACTTC	CASSYTETQYF
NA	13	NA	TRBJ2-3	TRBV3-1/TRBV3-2	TGTGCCAGCAGCCAAGATGGAGGAGATACGCAGTATTTT	CASSQDGGDTQYF
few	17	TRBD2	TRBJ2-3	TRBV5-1	TGCGCCAGCAGTCCCGGCCTAGCGGGAGGGGAGGCAGATACGCAGTATTTT	CASSPGLAGGEADTQYF
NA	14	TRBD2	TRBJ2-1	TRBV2	TGTGCCAGCCAGACTAGCGGGACCTACAATGAGCAGTTCTTC	CASQTSGTYNEQFF
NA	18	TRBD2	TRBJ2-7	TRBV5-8	TGTGCCAGCAGCTATGATACTAGCGGGAGGCACATTCTCTACGAGCAGTACTTC	CASSYDTSGRHILYEQYF
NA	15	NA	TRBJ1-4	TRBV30	TGTGCCTGGAGTGTAGTGCGGTCAACTAATGAAAAACTGTTTTTT	CAWSVVRSTNEKLFF
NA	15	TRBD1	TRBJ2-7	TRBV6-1	TGTGCCAGCAGTGAGACAGGGGCTAGCTCCTACGAGCAGTACTTC	CASSETGASSYEQYF
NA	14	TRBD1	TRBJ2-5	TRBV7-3	TGTGCCAGCAGCTCCGACAGGGCCCAAGAGACCCAGTACTTC	CASSSDRAQETQYF
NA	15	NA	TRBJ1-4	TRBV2	TGTGCCAGCAGAGCCCGGGGGGGCAGCGGGGAAAAACTGTTTTTT	CASRARGGSGEKLFF
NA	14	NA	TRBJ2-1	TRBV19	TGTGCCAGTAGTCCCAGCGAGAGGTACAATGAGCAGTTCTTC	CASSPSERYNEQFF
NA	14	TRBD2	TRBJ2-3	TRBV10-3	TGTGCCATCAGTACTAGCGGGAGAGCAGATACGCAGTATTTT	CAISTSGRADTQYF
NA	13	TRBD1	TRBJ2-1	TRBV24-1	TGTGCCACCAGACAGGGGGCACGCAATGAGCAGTTCTTC	CATRQGARNEQFF